A single sample is the source of the 27 T cell receptor beta chains below, sequenced in a study of blood T cell repertoires in COVID-19 (TCRdb year 2020). Library construction relied on the immunoSEQ multiplex PCR assay. The immuneACCESS repertoire file appears here via TCRdb, limited to in-frame rearrangements. These files lack a portion of the clones; in checked studies, under half of the deficit traces to unresolved V genes, and the cause of the others is not known. Counted in this sample were about 110,000 clones; 76% of them appeared once. The biggest ten clones account for approximately 3.9% of the sample. Sequenced material: peripheral blood. The receptors were sampled from a woman over 75 with acute or convalescent COVID-19.

This chain uses TRBV6-5 with TRBJ2-2, with D tentatively TRBD1 (6 bases). Germline assignment: CDR1 MNHEY and CDR2 SVGAGI. The CDR3 length is 14 residues. The germline V and J ends were trimmed by 1 base and 5 bases, with 8 bases remaining between them. The chain's CDR3 is CASSYYRATGELFF. The CDR3, as DNA: TGTGCCAGCAGTTACTACAGGGCTACCGGGGAGCTGTTTTTT.

The V and J genes are TRBV19 and TRBJ1-2; 9 bases are shared with TRBD1. CDR1 is LNHDA, CDR2 SQIVND, per germline (reference sequence). J gave up 4 bases and V 5 bases, and 20 bases lay outside the gene matches. CDR3 size: 19 residues. DNA of the CDR3: TGTGCCAGTAGTCCATTTGGACCCGGGACAGGGACCCTTTCCTATGGCTACACCTTC. The encoded protein is CASSPFGPGTGTLSYGYTF.

This clone was seen once. This chain connects TRBV9 to TRBJ2-3; TRBD2 agrees at 8 bases. CDR3 length: 18 amino acids. The J segment lost 0 bases and the V segment lost 3 bases, leaving 12 bases of the junction unmatched. Germline CDR1 and CDR2: SGDLS and YYNGEE. The CDR3 is CASSDTLGASGSTDTQYF. CDR3 DNA sequence: TGTGCCAGCAGCGACACCCTCGGGGCTAGCGGGAGCACAGATACGCAGTATTTT.

The chain carries TRBV6-5 and TRBJ2-2, with D perhaps TRBD2 (6 bases). The germline gives CDR1 MNHEY, CDR2 SVGAGI. The CDR3 is made up of 16 amino acids. Trimming pared 4 bases from V and 6 bases from J, leaving 18 bases between. The DNA for the CDR3 is TGTGCCAGCAGTTCGGAGGGATCGATTTACCCCGGGGAGCTGTTTTTT. Amino acids: CASSSEGSIYPGELFF.

The chain has TRBV19 and TRBJ1-1, with unresolved D. The CDR3 length is 13 residues. Germline V gene lookup returns CDR1 LNHDA and CDR2 SQIVND (reference sequence). V lost 3 bases, J lost 2 bases, and 7 bases lay in between. CDR3 loop: CASSIGVNTEAFF. CDR3 sequence (DNA): TGTGCCAGTAGTATCGGAGTCAACACTGAAGCTTTCTTT.

The rearrangement joins TRBV30 to TRBJ2-7, with 9 bases fitting TRBD2. The germline V gene has CDR1 GTSNPN and CDR2 SVGIG (reference sequence). There are 13 residues in the CDR3. In DNA form, the CDR3 reads TGTGCGTGGCGGGGGGGTAGCTCCTACGAGCAGTACTTC. Translated, it gives CAWRGGSSYEQYF.

The chain recombines TRBV7-7 with TRBJ2-1; 12 bases are a match to TRBD2. J gave up 8 bases and V 5 bases, and 10 bases lay outside the gene matches. Germline V gene lookup returns CDR1 SSHAT and CDR2 FNYEAQ (reference sequence). The CDR3 is 16 amino acids. The CDR3 DNA sequence: TGTGCCAGCAGCCCCGGGACTAGCGGGTCCTGGGATGAGCAGTTCTTC. Translating it yields CASSPGTSGSWDEQFF.

The chain carries TRBV5-1 and TRBJ1-1; D is possibly TRBD1 (6 bases). Per the germline V gene, CDR1 is SGHRS and CDR2 is YFSETQ. V was cut by 2 bases and J by 6 bases, with 14 bases left in between. The CDR3 has 14 amino acids. The CDR3 nucleotides are TGCGCCAGCAGCTTCAGAACAGGGATCCCTGAAGCTTTCTTT. Protein sequence: CASSFRTGIPEAFF.

The genes are TRBV3-1 (or the pseudogene TRBV3-2) and TRBJ1-3; D remains unclear. V lost 4 bases and J lost 0, with 4 bases in between. Germline V lookup: CDR1 LGHDT, CDR2 YNNKEL (reference sequence). The CDR3 runs to 13 residues. In nucleotides, the CDR3 is TGTGCCAGCAGCCGCGCCTCTGGAAACACCATATATTTT. Translated: CASSRASGNTIYF.

This clone was observed at least ten times. This chain connects TRBV5-1 to TRBJ2-1; 16 nucleotides line up with TRBD2. Germline assignment: CDR1 SGHRS and CDR2 YFSETQ. The CDR3 consists of 16 residues. V lost 3 bases, J lost 9 bases, and 6 bases stayed unmatched. Here the CDR3 DNA reads TGCGCCAGCAGCTCCACCGGGACTAGCGGGAGGGGTGAGCAGTTCTTC. Protein sequence: CASSSTGTSGRGEQFF.

The CDR3 coding sequence is TGTGCCAGCAGCCGGGGACTAGCGCGATTGGGCAATGAGCAGTTCTTC. Translation: CASSRGLARLGNEQFF. V gene TRBV3-1 (or the pseudogene TRBV3-2) combines with J gene TRBJ2-1, with 10 nucleotides matching TRBD2. CDR3 length: 16 residues. CDR1 and CDR2 (germline): LGHDT, YNNKEL (reference sequence). V trimming: 4 bases; J trimming: 6 bases; junction bases outside the gene matches: 9.

The chain carries TRBV5-4 and TRBJ2-2, with TRBD1 as a possible D gene (5 bases). Germline CDR1 SGHNT, CDR2 YYREEE (reference sequence). The ends were cut back, 4 bases at V and 6 bases at J, with 16 bases in the middle. The CDR3 has 15 residues. The CDR3 region has the DNA TGTGCCAGCAGCCCTGGAACAGGTGCCTCCGGGGAGCTGTTTTTT. Translated: CASSPGTGASGELFF.

The gene calls are TRBV7-3 and TRBJ2-1; 8 nucleotides match TRBD2. The germline gives CDR1 SGHTA, CDR2 FQGTGA. The ends lost 0 bases at V and 0 bases at J; junction bases unmatched: 7. The CDR3 has 18 amino acids. CDR3 protein: CASSLTFSGASSYNEQFF. The CDR3 region has the DNA TGTGCCAGCAGCTTAACGTTTAGCGGGGCTAGCTCCTACAATGAGCAGTTCTTC.

V is TRBV2 and J is TRBJ2-7, with a tentative D call TRBD1 (6 bases). The V end was cut by 5 bases, the J end by 4 bases, with 9 bases between. This CDR3 is 12 amino acids long. The germline CDR1 and CDR2 sequences are SNHLY and FYNNEI. The CDR3 DNA reads as TGTGCCAGCAGTCTTACAGGGTACGAGCAGTACTTC. Its translation is CASSLTGYEQYF.

The gene calls are TRBV5-1 and TRBJ2-1; 14 nucleotides match TRBD2. The CDR3 is made up of 15 amino acids. The ends lost 0 bases at V and 8 bases at J; junction bases unmatched: 1. Germline CDR1 is SGHRS and CDR2 is YFSETQ. CDR3 loop: CASSLGLAGGDEQFF. Written as DNA, the CDR3 is TGCGCCAGCAGCTTGGGACTAGCGGGAGGGGATGAGCAGTTCTTC.

V usage is TRBV29-1 and J usage is TRBJ1-4; 10 bases align to TRBD1. The junction had 7 bases not matched to a gene; V was cut back by 4 bases and J by 8 bases. Germline V gives CDR1 SQVTM, CDR2 ANQGSEA. CDR3 size: 14 residues. The CDR3 nucleotides are TGCAGCGTTGCGAGGACAGGGGGAGAGGAAAAACTGTTTTTT. This codes for CSVARTGGEEKLFF. Variable domain in full (rest from reference TRBV29-1 and TRBJ1-4): SAVISQKPSRDICQRGTSLTIQCQVDSQVTMMFWYRQQPGQSLTLIATANQGSEATYESGFVIDKFPISRPNLTFSTLTVSNMSPEDSSIYLCSVARTGGEEKLFFGSGTQLSVL.

The chain recombines TRBV6-5 with TRBJ1-3; D ambiguous. V was cut by 8 bases and J by 2 bases, with 10 bases left in between. The CDR3 has 13 amino acids. From germline, CDR1 is MNHEY and CDR2 SVGAGI. The CDR3 loop reads CASPEETGNTIYF. The CDR3, as DNA: TGTGCCAGCCCCGAGGAGACTGGAAACACCATATATTTT.

This chain joins TRBV9 and TRBJ2-1; TRBD2 agrees at 11 bases. The CDR3 totals 15 residues. V was pared by 3 bases and J by 3 bases, with 2 bases of the junction left unmatched. The germline V gene has CDR1 SGDLS and CDR2 YYNGEE. The CDR3 protein is CASSATSGSYNEQFF. The CDR3, as DNA: TGTGCCAGCAGCGCAACTAGCGGGAGCTACAATGAGCAGTTCTTC.

This clone was observed a few times. The rearrangement links TRBV4-1 to TRBJ1-1, with D unresolved. Germline-derived CDR1 and CDR2 are MGHRA and YSYEKL. V was trimmed by 4 bases and J by 0 bases, leaving 15 bases between them. The CDR3 extends over 16 amino acids. CDR3: CASSRLFVSMNTEAFF. Here the CDR3 DNA reads TGCGCCAGCAGCCGCCTATTTGTCTCTATGAACACTGAAGCTTTCTTT.

The chain joins TRBV5-1 to TRBJ1-1; a weak D match, TRBD1 (6 bases). The CDR3 spans 15 residues. The V gene's germline CDR1 is SGHRS and CDR2 YFSETQ. Trimming stripped 2 bases from V and 3 bases from J, with 14 bases between. The DNA for the CDR3 is TGCGCCAGCAGCTTAAACAGGGTCCGGGACACTGAAGCTTTCTTT. Its translation is CASSLNRVRDTEAFF.

Only a few counts were recorded for this clone. J is TRBJ1-1 and V is TRBV27; no clear D gene. Trimming shortened V by 2 bases and J by 3 bases, and 10 bases separated the two germline ends. The CDR3 extends over 14 amino acids. Germline lookup yields CDR1 MNHEY and CDR2 SMNVEV (reference sequence). CDR3 nucleotide sequence: TGTGCCAGCAGTTTACTTCGGGGATACACTGAAGCTTTCTTT. Protein: CASSLLRGYTEAFF.

The genes are TRBV29-1 and TRBJ2-5; a weak D match, TRBD1 (7 bases). The germline gives CDR1 SQVTM, CDR2 ANQGSEA. CDR3 length: 14 amino acids. V shed 6 bases and J shed 5 bases, with 19 bases lying between them. CDR3 nucleotide sequence: TGCAGCGTCCTATCCGGAGGGGGCGGTGAGACCCAGTACTTC. Encoded protein: CSVLSGGGGETQYF. Supplemented by reference TRBV29-1 and TRBJ2-5, the full variable domain reads SAVISQKPSRDICQRGTSLTIQCQVDSQVTMMFWYRQQPGQSLTLIATANQGSEATYESGFVIDKFPISRPNLTFSTLTVSNMSPEDSSIYLCSVLSGGGGETQYFGPGTRLLVL.

The genes are TRBV2 and TRBJ1-5; TRBD1 matches at 8 bases. Germline trimming cut 7 bases from V and 7 bases from J; bases unmatched to any gene: 12. This CDR3 spans 15 amino acids. The germline V gene encodes CDR1 SNHLY and CDR2 FYNNEI. CDR3 DNA: TGTGCCAGCACGCCCGGGACAGGTCAAGGGCAGCCCCAGCATTTT. Translation: CASTPGTGQGQPQHF.

The chain is built from TRBV27 and TRBJ2-7; 7 bases match TRBD2. With 0 bases clipped from V and 2 bases from J, the junction kept 4 bases outside the gene matches. This CDR3 is 15 amino acids long. Per germline, CDR1 MNHEY and CDR2 SMNVEV (reference sequence). The CDR3 region has the DNA TGTGCCAGCAGTTTATCGGGGAGGGGCCCCTACGAGCAGTACTTC. This encodes CASSLSGRGPYEQYF.

This CDR3 reads CASSSRGSRGNTIYF. Here the CDR3 DNA reads TGTGCCAGCAGCTCTCGGGGTTCGCGGGGAAACACCATATATTTT. The rearrangement joins TRBV7-9 to TRBJ1-3; no clear D gene. The CDR3 totals 15 residues. The V and J ends lost 4 bases and 4 bases respectively, with 14 bases between them. Germline CDR1 is SEHNR and CDR2 is FQNEAQ (reference sequence).

The chain carries TRBV2 and TRBJ2-3, with 9 nucleotides matching TRBD2. The CDR3 runs to 14 residues. V lost 8 bases and J lost 5; bases outside the gene matches: 8. The germline gives CDR1 SNHLY, CDR2 FYNNEI. CDR3: CASCLAGGVDTQYF. CDR3 coding DNA: TGTGCCAGCTGCTTGGCGGGAGGGGTAGATACGCAGTATTTT.

The chain has TRBV6-1 and TRBJ2-6; possibly TRBD1 for D (6 bases). Germline V gives CDR1 MNHNS, CDR2 SASEGT. V was cut by 2 bases and J by 1 base, with 9 bases left in between. This CDR3 is built from 16 residues. The CDR3 sequence: CASSENRGSGANVLTF. The CDR3 nucleotides are TGTGCCAGCAGTGAAAATAGGGGGTCTGGGGCCAACGTCCTGACTTTC.